These 10 T cell receptor beta chains originate from one sample sequenced in a study of blood T cell repertoires in COVID-19. Libraries were prepared by immunoSEQ multiplex PCR; TCRdb keeps only in-frame clonotypes and omits some of them. The sample includes roughly 100,000 clones, roughly 80% of them seen just once. The sample comprised peripheral blood. Source of these receptors: a man between 60 and 70 years old with acute or convalescent COVID-19.

The chain combines TRBV7-9 with TRBJ1-1; tentatively, D is TRBD1 (5 bases). Germline V gene data show CDR1 as SEHNR and CDR2 as FQNEAQ (reference sequence). The length of the CDR3 is 14 residues. Trimming stripped 6 bases from V and 5 bases from J, with 16 bases between. The CDR3 sequence: CASSLQVFGTEAFF. The CDR3 DNA reads as TGTGCCAGCAGTCTACAGGTCTTTGGGACTGAAGCTTTCTTT.

The chain is built from TRBV10-1 and TRBJ2-7; 11 nucleotides agree with TRBD2. V lost 5 bases, J lost 1 base, and 10 bases stayed unmatched. This CDR3 is 17 amino acids long. Per the germline V gene, CDR1 is WNHNN and CDR2 is SYGVQD (reference sequence). The CDR3 spells CASSKAGTSGKSYEQYF. The CDR3 nucleotides are TGCGCCAGCAGTAAAGCCGGGACTAGCGGAAAGTCCTACGAGCAGTACTTC.

As to this clone: This sample also contains other DNA sequences that code for the same CDR3. The chain combines TRBV7-2 with TRBJ1-6; no definite D call. Trimming pared 0 bases from V and 7 bases from J, leaving 4 bases between. Germline loops: CDR1 SGHTA, CDR2 FQGNSA. The CDR3 has 13 residues. The CDR3 DNA reads TGTGCCAGCAGCTTAGCCCGGAATTCACCCCTCCACTTT. Amino acids: CASSLARNSPLHF. Full variable domain (remainder filled in from reference TRBV7-2 and TRBJ1-6): GAGVSQSPSNKVTEKGKDVELRCDPISGHTALYWYRQSLGQGLEFLIYFQGNSAPDKSGLPSDRFSAERTGGSVSTLTIQRTQQEDSAVYLCASSLARNSPLHFGNGTRLTVT.

The chain is built from TRBV7-2 and TRBJ1-6; TRBD1 matches 8 bases. The trim removed 5 bases at V and 7 bases at J, leaving 10 bases unmatched. The CDR3 has 16 residues. CDR1 is SGHTA, CDR2 FQGNSA, per germline. CDR3 residues: CASSIYGTGANSPLHF. CDR3 nucleotides: TGTGCCAGCAGCATTTACGGGACAGGCGCGAATTCACCCCTCCACTTT.

The V and J genes are TRBV19 and TRBJ1-6; 7 nucleotides agree with TRBD1. CDR1 is LNHDA and CDR2 is SQIVND in the germline V gene (reference sequence). The ends lost 10 bases at V and 3 bases at J; junction bases unmatched: 6. This CDR3 is built from 14 residues. The CDR3 sequence is CATTGVNYNSPLHF. The CDR3 DNA sequence: TGTGCCACAACAGGGGTTAACTATAATTCACCCCTCCACTTT.

The rearrangement uses TRBV5-4 and TRBJ2-7; D gene uncertain. CDR3 length: 13 amino acids. CDR1 and CDR2 from the germline V gene are SGHNT and YYREEE (reference sequence). The V end lost 4 bases, the J end lost 0 bases, and 8 bases lay between the germline ends. Here the CDR3 reads CASSLPHSYEQYF. The CDR3, as DNA: TGTGCCAGCAGCCTCCCACACTCCTACGAGCAGTACTTC.

The chain recombines TRBV6-1 with TRBJ1-2; D perhaps matches TRBD1 (6 bases). The CDR3 contains 15 residues. Germline V gene sequence: CDR1 MNHNS, CDR2 SASEGT. V lost 2 bases to trimming and J lost 4 bases, with 14 bases between them. The CDR3 loop reads CASSENPGGGYGYTF. DNA of the CDR3: TGTGCCAGCAGTGAAAATCCGGGGGGCGGCTATGGCTACACCTTC.

CDR3 in amino acids: CASSPSINTGELFF. Here the CDR3 DNA reads TGTGCCAGCTCCCCTAGTATTAACACCGGGGAGCTGTTTTTT. V is TRBV18 and J is TRBJ2-2; D call uncertain. Looked up from germline, CDR1 is KGHSH and CDR2 is LQKENI. V shed 6 bases and J shed 2 bases, with 10 bases lying between them. CDR3 length: 14 residues.

The chain links TRBV20-1 to TRBJ2-4; a weak D match, TRBD2 (6 bases). V lost 5 bases and J 8 bases, leaving 10 bases between the germline ends. The CDR3 has 11 amino acids. Germline V gives CDR1 DFQATT, CDR2 SNEGSKA (reference sequence). The CDR3 is CSALREDIQYF. CDR3 nucleotide sequence: TGCAGTGCTCTCAGGGAGGACATTCAGTACTTC.

The chain recombines TRBV18 with TRBJ2-2, with 7 bases lining up with TRBD1. The CDR3 consists of 17 residues. Trimming at V came to 6 bases and at J to 6 bases, leaving 16 bases not matched to a gene. Germline V lookup: CDR1 KGHSH, CDR2 LQKENI. The CDR3, as DNA: TGTGCCAGCTCTAGGGGGCCGACAGGGCCGGAGGCCGGGGAGCTGTTTTTT. It encodes CASSRGPTGPEAGELFF.